These T cell receptor beta chains were read from a single sample in a study of vaccination and CD4 T cells after COVID-19. TCRdb re-analysed the PCR reads in MiXCR, keeping a single row per CDR3 protein. The sample shows about 14,000 distinct CDR3 sequences, 58% of them seen only once. Antigen specificity for these receptors is unknown. Source: cultured CD4+ T cells from blood, taken after SARS-CoV-2 vaccination. The receptors come from a human donor with COVID-19. Both conserved end residues are part of each CDR3. Each record gives: CDR3 DNA, CDR3 protein, J gene, V gene, D gene, clone size. A D gene is named only where the DNA matches it firmly. Clone size appears in some rows only: once, few, many, or a class for an expanded clone.

DNA: TGTGCCAGCCGGACAGGGGGAAGCAATCAGCCCCAGCATTTT
CDR3: CASRTGGSNQPQHF
J: TRBJ1-5
V: TRBV27
D: TRBD1
size: few

DNA: TGTGCCAGCAGGGTGATGGGAGGGTTCACTGAAGCTTTCTTT
CDR3: CASRVMGGFTEAFF
J: TRBJ1-1
V: TRBV19
D: NA
size: NA

DNA: TGTGCCAGCAGTTATTCTGACGCGGATAGCAATCAGCCCCAGCATTTT
CDR3: CASSYSDADSNQPQHF
J: TRBJ1-5
V: TRBV6-5
D: NA
size: once

DNA: TGTGCCAGTAGTAGCTCGGTAGCTTTCTTT
CDR3: CASSSSVAFF
J: TRBJ1-1
V: TRBV19
D: NA
size: NA

DNA: TGCAGTGCTAGTGATCCGAGGAGCTCCTATAATTCACCCCTCCACTTT
CDR3: CSASDPRSSYNSPLHF
J: TRBJ1-6
V: TRBV20-1
D: NA
size: NA

DNA: TGTGCCAGCAGCAATCGGAACAATGAGCAGTTCTTC
CDR3: CASSNRNNEQFF
J: TRBJ2-1
V: TRBV11-3
D: NA
size: NA

DNA: TGCAGCGCCGCGGGCAGAAGCCCCTATGGCTACACCTTC
CDR3: CSAAGRSPYGYTF
J: TRBJ1-2
V: TRBV29-1
D: NA
size: NA

DNA: TGTGCCAGCAGCCCCGGGAACATTCAGTACTTC
CDR3: CASSPGNIQYF
J: TRBJ2-4
V: TRBV7-2
D: NA
size: NA

DNA: TGTGCCAGCAGCCAAGATTTACCTCCCCCCCCCACCTTC
CDR3: CASSQDLPPPPTF
J: TRBJ1-2
V: TRBV14
D: NA
size: once

DNA: TGTGCCAGCAGCTCTTATCTTCAGGGATATGGCTACACCTTC
CDR3: CASSSYLQGYGYTF
J: TRBJ1-2
V: TRBV7-9
D: NA
size: few

DNA: TGTGCCAGTAGACACCCGGGGGGTGGCGGCTACACCTTC
CDR3: CASRHPGGGGYTF
J: TRBJ1-2
V: TRBV19
D: NA
size: NA

DNA: TGTGCCACCCAGAGGCCAGGGGGCACCGGGGAGCTGTTTTTT
CDR3: CATQRPGGTGELFF
J: TRBJ2-2
V: TRBV24-1
D: TRBD1
size: few

DNA: TGCAGTGCTAGATCAGGCCGGGGTCCGCAGTATTTT
CDR3: CSARSGRGPQYF
J: TRBJ2-3
V: TRBV20-1
D: NA
size: NA

DNA: TGTGCCAGCAGTGTGGGACAGGGGGGGAATTCACCCCTCCACTTT
CDR3: CASSVGQGGNSPLHF
J: TRBJ1-6
V: TRBV25-1
D: TRBD1
size: NA

DNA: TGCGCCAGCAGCTTGGCGGGGGAGGTTAACTATGGCTACACCTTC
CDR3: CASSLAGEVNYGYTF
J: TRBJ1-2
V: TRBV5-1
D: NA
size: NA

DNA: TGCAGTGCTAGAGATGCGGCCCTCAATCAGTATTCGTTT
CDR3: CSARDAALNQYSF
J: TRBJ1-5
V: TRBV20-1
D: NA
size: few

DNA: TGCGCCAGCAGCCCCGGGGGGGTCGAGACTGAAGCTTTCTTT
CDR3: CASSPGGVETEAFF
J: TRBJ1-1
V: TRBV5-1
D: NA
size: NA

DNA: TGTGCCAGCAGTTACTCGAACAGGGGACACACAGATACGCAGTATTTT
CDR3: CASSYSNRGHTDTQYF
J: TRBJ2-3
V: TRBV6-5
D: TRBD1
size: once